The rows below give T cell receptor beta chains drawn from one sample of a study of blood T cell repertoires in COVID-19. The table came from immunoSEQ multiplex PCR; TCRdb's copy has only in-frame clones and leaves some out. The sample holds around 200,000 clones, about 87% seen once. The specimen was peripheral blood. These receptors were obtained from a woman aged 18-29 years who had recovered from COVID-19. CDR3s include the opening cysteine and the closing phenylalanine or tryptophan. Each record gives: J gene, V gene, clone size, D gene, CDR3 DNA, CDR3 protein. A D gene is named only where the DNA matches it firmly. Size is omitted from some rows. Given values are once, few, many or a class for expanded clones.

>TRBJ1-2|TRBV4-3|NA|NA
TGCGCCAGCAGCCAAGATTCGGGGGGGCGGTATGGCTACACCTTC
CASSQDSGGRYGYTF
>TRBJ2-3|TRBV2|NA|TRBD1
TGTGCCAGCAGTGTCCTAGACATAGACAGGGCGCACACAGATACGCAGTATTTT
CASSVLDIDRAHTDTQYF
>TRBJ2-3|TRBV12-5|NA|NA
TGTGCTAGTGGTCTCGCAGATACGCAGTATTTT
CASGLADTQYF
>TRBJ1-2|TRBV5-1|NA|NA
TGCGCCAGCAGGTTGGGACATCGAGTCTACACCTTC
CASRLGHRVYTF
>TRBJ1-1|TRBV24-1|NA|TRBD1
TGTGCCACCCGGGGGACAGTCCCCAACACTGAAGCTTTCTTT
CATRGTVPNTEAFF
>TRBJ1-2|TRBV5-4|NA|NA
TGTGCCAGCAGCCTCGTCGCGGATGGCTACACCTTC
CASSLVADGYTF
>TRBJ2-3|TRBV9|NA|TRBD2
TGTGCCAGCAGCGCGGGACTAGCGGGGGGACTCACAGATACGCAGTATTTT
CASSAGLAGGLTDTQYF
>TRBJ1-2|TRBV24-1|NA|TRBD1
TGTGCCACCAGTGATCGCGACAGGGGCGGCGGCTACACCTTC
CATSDRDRGGGYTF
>TRBJ2-2|TRBV5-1|NA|TRBD2
TGCGCCAGCAGCCAGCGGGGCACCGGGGAGCTGTTTTTT
CASSQRGTGELFF
>TRBJ2-5|TRBV29-1|once|TRBD1
TGCAGCGTCCTGGACAGGGGAGATGAGACCCAGTACTTC
CSVLDRGDETQYF
>TRBJ2-3|TRBV14|many|TRBD1
TGTGCCAGCAGCCCCCGGGACAGGAGGATCCTTAGCACAGATACGCAGTATTTT
CASSPRDRRILSTDTQYF
>TRBJ1-5|TRBV5-4|few|NA
TGTGCCAGCAGCTTGGGAGGAGGGGCCTACCAGCCCCAGCATTTT
CASSLGGGAYQPQHF
>TRBJ1-2|TRBV7-9|few|TRBD1
TGTGCCAGCAGGGGGGGACAGGGTAGAGACTATGGCTACACCTTC
CASRGGQGRDYGYTF
>TRBJ2-7|TRBV7-8|NA|TRBD2
TGTGCCAGCAGCTTAGCACTTCTGACCTGGGAGGGCCCGATCTCCTACGAGCAGTACTTC
CASSLALLTWEGPISYEQYF
>TRBJ1-1|TRBV30|NA|NA
TGTGCCTGGAGTGTCAGGGTGGACACTGAAGCTTTCTTT
CAWSVRVDTEAFF
>TRBJ2-3|TRBV4-3|NA|TRBD2
TGCGCCAGCAGCCAAGCGTTCGGGAGGGCCTTTAGCACAGATACGCAGTATTTT
CASSQAFGRAFSTDTQYF
>TRBJ1-1|TRBV5-4|NA|NA
TGTGCCAGCAGCCTCCAGCAGGACACTGAAGCTTTCTTT
CASSLQQDTEAFF
>TRBJ2-5|TRBV7-6|NA|NA
TGTGCCAGCAGCCTTAGTAAAGGGGATTTCGAGACCCAGTACTTC
CASSLSKGDFETQYF
>TRBJ1-6|TRBV9|NA|TRBD1
TGTGCCAGCAGCGTAGAGGACAGGACCTATTCACCCCTCCACTTT
CASSVEDRTYSPLHF
>TRBJ2-1|TRBV2|once|NA
TGTGCCAGCAGGGGCAGGACAGTCCGAGACAATGAGCAGTTCTTC
CASRGRTVRDNEQFF
>TRBJ2-1|TRBV25-1|NA|NA
TGTGCCAGCAGTGAATCGTCTGCAGGGAACTTCTACAATGAGCAGTTCTTC
CASSESSAGNFYNEQFF
>TRBJ1-5|TRBV5-6|NA|NA
TGTGCCAGCAGCTTTTACACGACAGGATATGGCAATCAGCCCCAGCATTTT
CASSFYTTGYGNQPQHF
>TRBJ2-2|TRBV19|NA|NA
TGTGCCAGTAGTATATGGTCAGGGGGAGGCACCGGGGAGCTGTTTTTT
CASSIWSGGGTGELFF
>TRBJ1-3|TRBV6-5|NA|NA
TGTGCCAGCGTCAGACGGCTAGACTCTGGAAACACCATATATTTT
CASVRRLDSGNTIYF
>TRBJ2-7|TRBV10-3|NA|TRBD2
TGTGCCATCAGTGAGTCTAGGACTAGCGGGGGGTCGACCTACGAGCAGTACTTC
CAISESRTSGGSTYEQYF
>TRBJ2-1|TRBV9|NA|TRBD1
TGTGCCAGCAGAAAAGGGACAGGGGATGAGCAGTTCTTC
CASRKGTGDEQFF
>TRBJ1-1|TRBV10-3|NA|NA
TGTGCCATCAGGGGGGGGCAGAACACTGAAGCTTTCTTT
CAIRGGQNTEAFF
>TRBJ2-3|TRBV5-4|NA|TRBD2
TGTGCCTCGACTAGCGCGGCTAGCACAGATACGCAGTATTTT
CASTSAASTDTQYF
>TRBJ1-1|TRBV3-1/TRBV3-2|NA|TRBD1
TGTGCCAGCAGCCGGAGACAGGGGACGGGGAACACTGAAGCTTTCTTT
CASSRRQGTGNTEAFF
>TRBJ2-5|TRBV9|NA|NA
TGTGCCAGCAGCGTAGCTCCAGTTATGGAGACCCAGTACTTC
CASSVAPVMETQYF
>TRBJ1-1|TRBV27|NA|TRBD1
TGTGCCAGCAGCCTTACAGGGGTTGAAGCTTTCTTT
CASSLTGVEAFF
>TRBJ1-6|TRBV7-3|NA|TRBD1
TGTGCCAGCAGCCGATCGGGACAGCATAATTCACCCCTCCACTTT
CASSRSGQHNSPLHF
>TRBJ2-1|TRBV5-1|NA|NA
TGCGCCAGCAGCTCCGGGACATCTTCAAGCTATGAGCAGTTCTTC
CASSSGTSSSYEQFF
>TRBJ2-1|TRBV28|NA|NA
TGTGCCAGCAGTTCCCAGGGATACAATGAGCAGTTCTTC
CASSSQGYNEQFF
>TRBJ2-7|TRBV25-1|NA|TRBD2
TGTGCCAGCGGGGAGACTAGCGGGGGCTACTACGAGCAGTACTTC
CASGETSGGYYEQYF
>TRBJ2-1|TRBV5-4|few|TRBD2
TGTGCCAGCAGCTTTAGCGGGGGGGCTTCCTACAATGAGCAGTTCTTC
CASSFSGGASYNEQFF
>TRBJ1-1|TRBV6-2/TRBV6-3|NA|NA
TGTGCCAGCAGTTACTCGACGATGGACAGCCGTTATATGAACACTGAAGCTTTCTTT
CASSYSTMDSRYMNTEAFF
>TRBJ2-5|TRBV6-2/TRBV6-3|NA|TRBD2
TGTGCCAGCAGTTGGATGTGGGGGGGAGAGACCCAGTACTTC
CASSWMWGGETQYF
>TRBJ2-1|TRBV19|NA|TRBD2
TGTGCCAGTACACCGACTAGCGGACCATACAATGAGCAGTTCTTC
CASTPTSGPYNEQFF
>TRBJ1-1|TRBV7-2|NA|NA
TGTGCCAGCAGCCGGAGGTCGGCAGGAAACACTGAAGCTTTCTTT
CASSRRSAGNTEAFF
>TRBJ2-3|TRBV19|NA|NA
TGTGCCAGTAGTATAGCCCAGATCACAGATACGCAGTATTTT
CASSIAQITDTQYF
>TRBJ1-1|TRBV19|once|NA
TGTGCCAGTACCCCACGGAAAGGGGCCGGCCCTGAAGCTTTCTTT
CASTPRKGAGPEAFF
>TRBJ2-3|TRBV7-9|few|TRBD2
TGTGCCAGCAGCCTACTAACTAGCGGGACGCAGTATTTT
CASSLLTSGTQYF
>TRBJ2-3|TRBV11-1|NA|NA
TGTGCCAGCAGCTTAGAAGAGGGGGGGGCGCAGTATTTT
CASSLEEGGAQYF